A single sample is the source of the 20 T cell receptor beta chains below, sequenced in a study of PD-1 blockade in classical Hodgkin lymphoma. Assay: immunoSEQ multiplex PCR; the TCRdb copy retains only in-frame clones and omits some. The data contain about 150,000 clones, nearly 80% of them singletons. The patients all showed relapse after autologous stem cell transplantation, while their brentuximab vedotin exposure varied. Sequencing was performed on peripheral blood mononuclear cells (PBMCs), taken before the second cycle of nivolumab. These receptors were taken from a human donor with classical Hodgkin lymphoma.

The chain couples TRBV6-6 to TRBJ1-5, with D unclear. The CDR3 spans 14 residues. V shed 5 bases and J shed 7 bases, with 15 bases lying between them. Germline assignment: CDR1 MNHNY and CDR2 SVGAGI (reference sequence). CDR3 sequence: CASSRTTPWQPQHF. The CDR3 bases are TGTGCCAGCAGTAGGACTACACCGTGGCAGCCCCAGCATTTT.

J is TRBJ1-1 and V is TRBV28, with D perhaps TRBD1 (6 bases). CDR3 length equals 13 residues. The ends were cut back, 8 bases at V and 0 bases at J, with 10 bases in the middle. CDR1 is MDHEN and CDR2 is SYDVKM in the germline V gene. CDR3 amino acids: CASGTPMNTEAFF. DNA for the CDR3: TGTGCCAGCGGGACACCGATGAACACTGAAGCTTTCTTT.

The genes are TRBV7-6 and TRBJ2-1; D remains ambiguous. CDR3 length: 14 residues. The germline V gene has CDR1 SGHVS and CDR2 FNYEAQ. Trimming shortened V by 4 bases and J by 7 bases, and 14 bases separated the two germline ends. DNA for the CDR3: TGTGCCAGCAGCTCGTCCTACCAGGTGAATGAGCAGTTCTTC. It encodes CASSSSYQVNEQFF.

This chain links TRBV9 with TRBJ2-1, with no clear D. The CDR3 spans 16 residues. Germline V CDR1 and CDR2: SGDLS, YYNGEE. The V gene lost 0 bases and the J gene lost 0 bases, with 10 bases spanning the gap. CDR3: CASSVEVASSYNEQFF. The CDR3 DNA follows: TGTGCCAGCAGCGTAGAGGTCGCCAGCTCCTACAATGAGCAGTTCTTC.

This clone was detected a few times. V and J are TRBV10-3 and TRBJ1-6, with unresolved D. This CDR3 contains 13 residues. Germline CDR1 ENHRY, CDR2 SYGVKD. Trimming shortened V by 0 bases and J by 10 bases, and 7 bases separated the two germline ends. The CDR3 nucleotides are TGTGCCATCAGTGAGTCGGGATTATCACCCCTCCACTTT. This translates into CAISESGLSPLHF.

The genes are TRBV29-1 and TRBJ1-1; D is perhaps TRBD1 (5 bases). The CDR3 sequence is 13 residues long. With 7 bases removed from V and 0 bases from J, the gap between germline ends came to 12 bases. The germline CDR1 and CDR2 sequences are SQVTM and ANQGSEA. The CDR3 DNA reads as TGCAGCGGTTACAGGAGAATGAACACTGAAGCTTTCTTT. Its translation is CSGYRRMNTEAFF.

This clone was detected only once. This may arise from a read error, as a much more abundant clone is one base away. The chain employs TRBV6-5 and TRBJ1-1; TRBD1 might be the D (5 bases). Trimming removed 2 bases from V and 8 bases from J, with 6 bases in between. Germline loops: CDR1 MNHEY, CDR2 SVGAGI. The CDR3 consists of 11 residues. The CDR3 DNA reads as TGTGCCAGCAGTTACGGGGGGGAAGCTTTCTTT. Translated, it gives CASSYGGEAFF.

This clone was seen ten or more times. V is TRBV5-4 and J is TRBJ1-2; the D is unclear. Per the germline V gene, CDR1 is SGHNT and CDR2 is YYREEE (reference sequence). Trimming took off 0 bases at V and 5 bases at J, with 8 bases between the two ends. The CDR3 runs to 13 residues. The CDR3 loop is CASSLVVGYGYTF. CDR3 bases: TGTGCCAGCAGCTTGGTAGTTGGGTATGGCTACACCTTC. The complete variable domain, with remaining parts taken from reference TRBV5-4 and TRBJ1-2, reads ETGVTQSPTHLIKTRGQQVTLRCSSQSGHNTVSWYQQALGQGPQFIFQYYREEENGRGNFPPRFSGLQFPNYSSELNVNALELDDSALYLCASSLVVGYGYTFGSGTRLTVV.

The rearrangement joins TRBV6-6 to TRBJ2-2; no clear D gene. CDR3 size: 14 residues. Per the germline V gene, CDR1 is MNHNY and CDR2 is SVGAGI (reference sequence). The V and J ends lost 6 bases and 6 bases respectively, with 14 bases between them. The CDR3 region has the DNA TGTGCCAGCAGCTCCCCCCTTGGGGCCGGGGAGCTGTTTTTT. It yields the protein CASSSPLGAGELFF.

Of note for this clone: Other DNA sequences in this specimen translate into the identical CDR3. The genes are TRBV6-6 and TRBJ2-5, with D unclear. Per the germline V gene, CDR1 is MNHNY and CDR2 is SVGAGI (reference sequence). The length of the CDR3 is 13 residues. With 0 bases removed from V and 4 bases from J, the gap between germline ends came to 6 bases. Here the CDR3 reads CASSYSVRETQYF. In DNA form, the CDR3 reads TGTGCCAGCAGTTACTCGGTGAGAGAGACCCAGTACTTC.

J is TRBJ1-1 and V is TRBV15; the match to TRBD1 covers 8 bases. The CDR3 is 14 amino acids. The V segment lost 3 bases and the J segment 6 bases; nucleotides outside the gene matches: 6. Germline V gene sequence: CDR1 LNHNV, CDR2 YYDKDF (reference sequence). CDR3 DNA: TGTGCCACCAGCAGGGCCGACAGGGGTTCTGAAGCTTTCTTT. It is translated as CATSRADRGSEAFF.

V gene TRBV5-5 combines with J gene TRBJ1-1; D not resolved. The CDR3 runs 14 residues. V shed 3 bases and J shed 1 base, with 10 bases lying between them. CDR1 is SGHKS, CDR2 YYEKEE, per germline (reference sequence). CDR3 DNA: TGTGCCAGCAGCTCCCGACCAGAGAACACTGAAGCTTTCTTT. It specifies CASSSRPENTEAFF.

This rearrangement joins TRBV6-5 to TRBJ2-1, with TRBD2 identical over 13 bases. Germline-derived CDR1 and CDR2 are MNHEY and SVGAGI. This CDR3 spans 15 amino acids. Trimming cost V 1 base and J 9 bases; bases outside gene matches: 3. CDR3 sequence (DNA): TGTGCCAGCAGTTACTACAGGACTAGCGGGGGTGAGCAGTTCTTC. It encodes CASSYYRTSGGEQFF.

The chain carries TRBV28 and TRBJ2-1; 11 bases are shared with TRBD2. V was pared by 5 bases and J by 10 bases, with 22 bases of the junction left unmatched. This CDR3 is 19 amino acids long. The germline V gene encodes CDR1 MDHEN and CDR2 SYDVKM. CDR3: CASSELAGESSWRPKEQFF. The CDR3, as DNA: TGTGCCAGCAGTGAACTAGCGGGAGAGTCATCCTGGAGACCCAAGGAGCAGTTCTTC.

CDR3 protein: CASSIRMGGWETQYF. The CDR3 region has the DNA TGTGCCAGTAGTATTAGGATGGGGGGCTGGGAGACCCAGTACTTC. The chain is built from TRBV19 and TRBJ2-5; D possibly uses TRBD1 or TRBD2 (6 bases each). Germline V CDR1 and CDR2: LNHDA, SQIVND (reference sequence). V shed 3 bases and J shed 5 bases, with 16 bases lying between them. The CDR3 consists of 15 residues.

This chain connects TRBV28 to TRBJ2-1, with a weak D call TRBD2 (5 bases). V lost 1 base, J lost 0 bases, and 10 bases lay in between. CDR3 length equals 16 residues. Per germline, CDR1 MDHEN and CDR2 SYDVKM. The CDR3, as DNA: TGTGCCAGCAGTTTATTAGCGTTGAGCTCCTACAATGAGCAGTTCTTC. Protein product: CASSLLALSSYNEQFF.

The chain combines TRBV6-5 with TRBJ1-3; D is possibly TRBD1 (6 bases). The CDR3 sequence is 15 residues long. In germline, CDR1 is MNHEY, CDR2 SVGAGI. Trimming pared 6 bases from V and 0 bases from J, leaving 12 bases between. DNA of the CDR3: TGTGCCAGCAGCAGGACAGTTCCCTCTGGAAACACCATATATTTT. Translation: CASSRTVPSGNTIYF.

This chain connects TRBV5-1 to TRBJ1-6; D gene ambiguous. Germline lookup yields CDR1 SGHRS and CDR2 YFSETQ. Deletions cut 4 bases from V and 5 bases from J, with 7 bases between. The CDR3 runs to 13 residues. The CDR3 region is CASSLGNNSPLHF. The CDR3 DNA reads TGCGCCAGCAGCCTCGGAAATAATTCACCCCTCCACTTT.

In its sample, this clone was seen once. The chain's CDR3 is CASSAPGTDTQYF. Written as DNA, the CDR3 is TGTGCCAGCAGCGCACCTGGGACAGATACGCAGTATTTT. The chain uses TRBV9 and TRBJ2-3; the D is unclear. The CDR3 has 13 residues. V was pared by 3 bases and J by 3 bases, with 8 bases between. Germline assignment: CDR1 SGDLS and CDR2 YYNGEE.

The genes are TRBV18 and TRBJ1-1; D may be TRBD1 (6 bases). Per germline, CDR1 KGHSH and CDR2 LQKENI. This CDR3 region has 12 residues. Trimming pared 4 bases from V and 7 bases from J, leaving 10 bases between. CDR3 amino acids: CASSLRTDEAFF. The CDR3 DNA follows: TGTGCCAGCTCACTTAGGACAGATGAAGCTTTCTTT.